The 11 T cell receptor beta chains listed next were all sequenced from one sample in a study of cytomegalovirus exposure and HLA in healthy donors. In the PCR, 60 Vbeta and 13 Jbeta primers were used. Repertoires were generated with immunoSEQ multiplex PCR, while TCRdb's copy carries only in-frame clones and drops some. The table shows hundreds of thousands of clones, with 75% to 85% occurring only once. The sequencing sample was made of PBMCs. The source is a girl between 5 and 17 years old in good health and CMV-seronegative.

The DNA for the CDR3 is TGTGCCAGCAGTAACCCCACGGGGTTCAGCGAGCAGTTCTTC. Its translation is CASSNPTGFSEQFF. The chain uses TRBV6-6 and TRBJ2-1; possible D gene TRBD2, 5 bases. V dropped 5 bases and J dropped 10 bases, with 18 bases sitting between them. CDR1 and CDR2 from the germline V gene are MNHNY and SVGAGI (reference sequence). The CDR3 consists of 14 residues.

V is TRBV28 and J is TRBJ1-1, with D possibly matching TRBD1 (5 bases). The ends were cut back, 3 bases at V and 1 base at J, with 15 bases in the middle. Germline V gene lookup returns CDR1 MDHEN and CDR2 SYDVKM. This CDR3 is built from 16 residues. CDR3 DNA: TGTGCCAGCAGTTTTCCGGGGGTTCCTCCGAACACTGAAGCTTTCTTT. Translation gives CASSFPGVPPNTEAFF.

This clone was seen once. The chain employs TRBV6-5 and TRBJ1-2; tentative D call: TRBD1 (5 bases). Germline V lookup: CDR1 MNHEY, CDR2 SVGAGI. V lost 6 bases and J 4 bases, leaving 15 bases between the germline ends. This CDR3 region has 14 residues. CDR3 coding DNA: TGTGCCAGCAGAGGGGCGGGAGTTTTCTATGGCTACACCTTC. It specifies CASRGAGVFYGYTF.

This chain connects TRBV7-2 to TRBJ2-5, with 8 bases lining up with TRBD2. Germline-derived CDR1 and CDR2 are SGHTA and FQGNSA. The V segment lost 1 base and the J segment 5 bases; nucleotides outside the gene matches: 6. The CDR3 consists of 15 residues. CDR3 loop: CASSLGPGGPETQYF. CDR3 coding DNA: TGTGCCAGCAGCTTAGGACCGGGGGGGCCTGAGACCCAGTACTTC.

The chain is built from TRBV5-4 and TRBJ1-2, with D perhaps matching TRBD1 (5 bases). The CDR3 consists of 14 residues. V lost 6 bases and J 5 bases, leaving 17 bases between the germline ends. The germline V gene has CDR1 SGHNT and CDR2 YYREEE (reference sequence). In DNA form, the CDR3 reads TGTGCCAGCACTCCCGGCAGGGCCCCATATGGCTACACCTTC. Translation gives CASTPGRAPYGYTF.

V and J are TRBV6-1 and TRBJ1-1; D possibly corresponds to TRBD1 (5 bases). The CDR3 covers 13 residues. CDR1 is MNHNS, CDR2 SASEGT, per germline. V lost 4 bases and J 6 bases, leaving 12 bases between the germline ends. CDR3 coding DNA: TGTGCCAGCAGTGCATCAGGGATACCTGAAGCTTTCTTT. Translation: CASSASGIPEAFF.

This clone was found a few times. The chain couples TRBV25-1 to TRBJ2-1; 10 bases align to TRBD1. J was trimmed by 6 bases and V by 3 bases; bases with no gene match: 5. The germline V gene has CDR1 MGHDK and CDR2 SYGVNS. The length of the CDR3 is 15 residues. The DNA of the CDR3 is TGTGCCAGCAGTGAGGGGACAGGGGAGAGCAATGAGCAGTTCTTC. Translating it yields CASSEGTGESNEQFF.

Points on this clone: Other DNA sequences from this sample encode an identical CDR3 as well. The chain has TRBV6-5 and TRBJ1-1; unclear D gene. Germline lookup yields CDR1 MNHEY and CDR2 SVGAGI. The CDR3 is 14 amino acids. V was pared by 6 bases and J by 0 bases, with 11 bases between. In nucleotides, the CDR3 is TGTGCCAGCAGCCCAGACTCATTGAACACTGAAGCTTTCTTT. Protein product: CASSPDSLNTEAFF.

This clone showed up just once. In DNA form, the CDR3 reads TGTGCCAGCAGCTTTACCAGGGGTCCCACAGATACGCAGTATTTT. Amino acid sequence: CASSFTRGPTDTQYF. This chain connects TRBV7-9 to TRBJ2-3, with D tentatively TRBD1 (6 bases). This CDR3 has 15 amino acids. V dropped 3 bases and J dropped 2 bases, with 12 bases sitting between them. The germline V gene has CDR1 SEHNR and CDR2 FQNEAQ (reference sequence).

The rearrangement joins TRBV9 to TRBJ1-5; the D is unclear. The CDR3 consists of 15 residues. Germline CDR1 is SGDLS and CDR2 is YYNGEE. Trimming pared 4 bases from V and 4 bases from J, leaving 15 bases between. The DNA of the CDR3 is TGTGCCAGCAGCAGAAAAAGGGAGGAAAATCAGCCCCAGCATTTT. Protein: CASSRKREENQPQHF.

The chain recombines TRBV6-1 with TRBJ1-4; D not resolved. The germline CDR1 and CDR2 sequences are MNHNS and SASEGT. The CDR3 consists of 15 residues. V was pared by 7 bases and J by 0 bases, with 12 bases between. The CDR3, as DNA: TGTGCCAGCATGAGAGAGGGCGCAACTAATGAAAAACTGTTTTTT. Translating it yields CASMREGATNEKLFF.